The present T cell receptor beta chain was sequenced within a study of neurological immune-mediated disorders. Trimming took 4 bases from V and 10 from J, leaving 14 bases between them. The length of the CDR3 is 12 residues. Germline CDR1 and CDR2: MNHNS and SASEGT. Broader study findings: The most TCR clonal expansion was seen in HTLV-1-associated myelopathy, whereas the least was seen in multiple sclerosis, below the level in healthy controls. There were no CDR3 amino acid sequences shared by expanded clones across subjects, a result suggesting private repertoires in all groups.

It was by 5'RACE with 10-nucleotide random UMIs that the cDNA was made. TCRdb itself ran the 5' RACE reads through MiXCR, one entry per CDR3 protein. The top ten clones hold approximately 10% of a sample with tens of thousands of distinct CDR3 sequences, roughly 5% of them seen once. This clonotype was detected ten times or more. Its antigen is still unknown. The source is a man between 18 and 29 years old in good health. This chain joins TRBV6-1 and TRBJ2-7; D not certain. Sample: CD4+ T cells from blood. The chain's CDR3 is CASSGLVTGQYF. CDR3 DNA sequence: TGTGCCAGCAGTGGTCTTGTCACTGGACAGTACTTC.